Below, 24 T cell receptor beta chains from the same sample are listed, as sequenced in a study of CD8+CD57+ T cells in acquired aplastic anemia. TCR beta VDJ and CDR3 profiles were obtained from a genomic DNA template. Using its own MiXCR run on the reads, TCRdb lists one record per CDR3 protein. The sample yields fewer than 200,000 distinct CDR3 sequences, approximately 60% seen once. Sequenced sample: sorted CD4+, CD8+, or CD8+CD57+ T cells (not recorded which) from PBMCs. Receptors were obtained from a human donor in good health.

Remarks on this clonotype: Sequence at one end of the junction differs from germline and may be a read error. This chain uses TRBV5-1 with TRBJ1-5; D may be TRBD1 (6 bases). The germline gives CDR1 SGHRS, CDR2 YFSETQ. CDR3 length: 13 amino acids. The CDR3 loop reads CASSYNRDQPQHF. The CDR3, as DNA: TGTGCCAGCAGCTACAACAGGGATCAGCCCCAGCATTTT.

This chain uses TRBV2 with TRBJ2-7; 7 bases fit TRBD2. The CDR3 runs 14 residues. CDR1 SNHLY and CDR2 FYNNEI come from the germline V gene. J was trimmed by 4 bases and V by 5 bases; bases with no gene match: 8. DNA of the CDR3: TGTGCCAGCAGTTCCCTGGGCGGGGGTTACGAGCAGTACTTC. Its protein product is CASSSLGGGYEQYF.

The chain is built from TRBV19 and TRBJ2-7; the match to TRBD2 covers 10 bases. Trimming took 5 bases from V and 2 from J; bases not matched to a gene: 6. The CDR3 runs 15 residues. In germline, CDR1 is LNHDA, CDR2 SQIVND (reference sequence). CDR3 DNA sequence: TGTGCCAGTAGTCTGACCCTAGCGGGAGCCTACGAGCAGTACTTC. Translated, it gives CASSLTLAGAYEQYF.

In this sample, this clonotype turned up a few times. J is TRBJ2-7 and V is TRBV5-8; 7 bases align to TRBD2. CDR3 length equals 17 residues. The ends lost 0 bases at V and 0 bases at J; junction bases unmatched: 9. CDR1 and CDR2 (germline): SGHTS, YDEGEE. As DNA, the CDR3 is TGTGCCAGCAGCTTGGATGGGGGGGGGAAAGGCTCCTACGAGCAGTACTTC. Translating it yields CASSLDGGGKGSYEQYF.

The chain couples TRBV5-5 to TRBJ1-1; D gene uncertain. Germline V gene sequence: CDR1 SGHKS, CDR2 YYEKEE (reference sequence). Trimming pared 2 bases from V and 1 base from J, leaving 9 bases between. CDR3 length: 14 residues. CDR3 sequence: CASSFRHPNTEAFF. CDR3 DNA: TGTGCCAGCAGCTTCAGACACCCGAACACTGAAGCTTTCTTT.

In this sample, this clonotype turned up many times. An end of the junction differs from the germline gene, which may be a read error. The chain links TRBV13 to TRBJ2-7; D unclear. There are 12 residues in the CDR3. Germline V CDR1 and CDR2: PRHDT, FYEKMQ (reference sequence). The CDR3 loop is CASSLARSLEHF. The CDR3 nucleotides are TGTGCCAGCAGCTTAGCGAGATCTTTGGAGCACTTC.

The rearrangement links TRBV2 to TRBJ2-1; the match to TRBD2 covers 12 bases. V dropped 10 bases and J dropped 6; count of bases not matched to a gene: 7. Germline V gene sequence: CDR1 SNHLY, CDR2 FYNNEI. The CDR3 spans 14 residues. CDR3 sequence: CATGLAGYSNEQFF. CDR3 DNA: TGTGCCACCGGACTAGCGGGATATAGCAATGAGCAGTTCTTC.

This clonotype appeared a single time. One end of the junction fails to match germline, which may point to a read error. The rearrangement uses TRBV24-1 and TRBJ1-2; 9 positions match TRBD1. Germline V gene data show CDR1 as KGHDR and CDR2 as SFDVKD. This CDR3 has 16 amino acids. The CDR3 DNA reads as TGTGCCGCCAGTGACCCCGACCGGGACAGGGTGGAAGGCTACACCTTC. Translation: CAASDPDRDRVEGYTF.

The chain joins TRBV24-1 to TRBJ2-1; a possible D gene is TRBD2 (6 bases). The CDR3 extends over 13 amino acids. V lost 1 base, J lost 11 bases, and 11 bases lay in between. The germline V gene has CDR1 KGHDR and CDR2 SFDVKD. The CDR3 sequence: CATSDFAGLKQFF. The CDR3 nucleotides are TGTGCCACCAGTGATTTTGCGGGGCTAAAGCAGTTCTTC.

There are a few counts of this clonotype. CDR3 sequence (DNA): TGTGCCAGCACCGTCAGTGGGGGGGACACTGAAGCTTTCTTT. Encoded protein: CASTVSGGDTEAFF. This chain uses TRBV2 with TRBJ1-1; a weak D match, TRBD1 (5 bases). Trimming cost V 7 bases and J 3 bases, with 15 bases left between them. The germline gives CDR1 SNHLY, CDR2 FYNNEI. This CDR3 region has 14 residues.

This clonotype was counted at least ten times. This sequence joins TRBV12-5 and TRBJ2-1; no definite D call. The CDR3 has 14 residues. V lost 0 bases and J lost 2, with 5 bases in between. CDR1 and CDR2 (germline): LGHNT, FRNRAP. The CDR3 loop reads CASGLVGTYNEQFF. In DNA form, the CDR3 reads TGTGCTAGTGGTTTGGTAGGGACCTACAATGAGCAGTTCTTC.

The genes are TRBV29-1 and TRBJ1-5; D unclear. The CDR3 runs to 13 residues. V lost 4 bases and J lost 3, with 10 bases in between. CDR1 and CDR2 from the germline V gene are SQVTM and ANQGSEA. DNA for the CDR3: TGCAGCGTTGGGGGTGGGTTCAATCAGCCCCAGCATTTT. This codes for CSVGGGFNQPQHF. The full variable domain, with the rest looked up from reference TRBV29-1 and TRBJ1-5, is SAVISQKPSRDICQRGTSLTIQCQVDSQVTMMFWYRQQPGQSLTLIATANQGSEATYESGFVIDKFPISRPNLTFSTLTVSNMSPEDSSIYLCSVGGGFNQPQHFGDGTRLSIL.

The chain recombines TRBV19 with TRBJ1-2, with D hard to call. Trimming took 4 bases from V and 3 from J, leaving 9 bases between them. There are 13 residues in the CDR3. CDR1 is LNHDA, CDR2 SQIVND, per germline (reference sequence). The CDR3 here is CASSTRDYYGYTF. CDR3 DNA sequence: TGTGCCAGTAGTACCCGGGATTACTATGGCTACACCTTC.

This clonotype is a singleton in its sample. Its ends do not fully match the called genes, so a read error is possible. The chain is built from TRBV2 and TRBJ2-5; 10 positions match TRBD2. The CDR3 is 15 residues long. The V gene's germline CDR1 is SNHLY and CDR2 FYNNEI. The CDR3 nucleotides are TGTGCCAGCAGTGGGGGACTAGCGAGTTCAGAGGCCCAGTACTTC. Translated: CASSGGLASSEAQYF.

The chain couples TRBV10-3 to TRBJ2-3, with 12 positions matching TRBD2. Per germline, CDR1 ENHRY and CDR2 SYGVKD. The CDR3 totals 15 residues. The V segment lost 6 bases and the J segment 1 base; nucleotides outside the gene matches: 2. CDR3 DNA: TGTGCCATCAGGAGGACTAGCGGGGGCACAGATACGCAGTATTTT. This encodes CAIRRTSGGTDTQYF.

This clonotype was seen many times. Here the CDR3 reads CATSRDRAGGSDEQYF. The CDR3 DNA follows: TGTGCCACCAGCAGAGATCGGGCGGGAGGATCCGACGAGCAGTACTTC. The chain uses TRBV15 and TRBJ2-7, with 8 nucleotides matching TRBD2. The trim removed 0 bases at V and 5 bases at J, leaving 9 bases unmatched. CDR3 length: 16 amino acids. Germline lookup yields CDR1 LNHNV and CDR2 YYDKDF (reference sequence).

The chain recombines TRBV10-2 with TRBJ2-1, with unresolved D. This CDR3 comprises 15 residues. V was pared by 4 bases and J by 12 bases, with 22 bases between. CDR1 is WSHSY and CDR2 is SAAADI in the germline V gene. CDR3 sequence reads: CASSGLSGETNGQFF. The CDR3 DNA reads as TGCGCCAGCAGTGGGTTAAGTGGTGAGACCAACGGGCAGTTCTTC.

The chain joins TRBV7-3 to TRBJ2-7; maybe TRBD2 (6 bases). This CDR3 comprises 12 residues. Germline CDR1 reads SGHTA; CDR2 reads FQGTGA. V shed 6 bases and J shed 8 bases, with 14 bases lying between them. Written as DNA, the CDR3 is TGTGCCAGCAGTAGGGAGGCGGGACAGCAGTACTTC. Its translation: CASSREAGQQYF.

This clonotype was recorded at least ten times. The chain recombines TRBV6-1 with TRBJ2-3, with 10 bases matching TRBD2. The germline V gene encodes CDR1 MNHNS and CDR2 SASEGT. CDR3 length equals 15 residues. J lost 2 bases, V lost 3 bases, and 2 bases had no gene match. In DNA, the CDR3 is TGTGCCAGCAGTGAGACTAGCGGGTACACAGATACGCAGTATTTT. The encoded protein is CASSETSGYTDTQYF.

The rearrangement links TRBV7-9 to TRBJ2-7; 9 positions agree with TRBD2. This CDR3 is built from 16 residues. J gave up 5 bases and V 1 base, and 9 bases lay outside the gene matches. Germline V lookup: CDR1 SEHNR, CDR2 FQNEAQ (reference sequence). The CDR3 spells CASSLEGLAGKNEQYF. The DNA for the CDR3 is TGTGCCAGCAGCTTAGAAGGGCTAGCGGGAAAGAACGAGCAGTACTTC. Supplemented by reference TRBV7-9 and TRBJ2-7, the full variable domain reads DTGVSQNPRHKITKRGQNVTFRCDPISEHNRLYWYRQTLGQGPEFLTYFQNEAQLEKSRLLSDRFSAERPKGSFSTLEIQRTEQGDSAMYLCASSLEGLAGKNEQYFGPGTRLTVT.

The chain uses TRBV5-5 and TRBJ2-7; D may be TRBD2 (6 bases). CDR3 size: 13 residues. The germline V gene encodes CDR1 SGHKS and CDR2 YYEKEE (reference sequence). Trimming stripped 4 bases from V and 4 bases from J, with 12 bases between. CDR3 sequence: CASSQARGYEQYF. Here the CDR3 DNA reads TGTGCCAGCAGCCAAGCTCGGGGGTACGAGCAGTACTTC. Variable domain in full (rest from reference TRBV5-5 and TRBJ2-7): DAGVTQSPTHLIKTRGQQVTLRCSPISGHKSVSWYQQVLGQGPQFIFQYYEKEERGRGNFPDRFSARQFPNYSSELNVNALLLGDSALYLCASSQARGYEQYFGPGTRLTVT.

This clonotype was counted ten times or more. The chain is built from TRBV9 and TRBJ1-6, with D tentatively TRBD1 (5 bases). CDR1 is SGDLS and CDR2 is YYNGEE in the germline V gene. V shed 7 bases and J shed 7 bases, with 9 bases lying between them. This CDR3 contains 12 residues. The CDR3 reads CASGQGNSPLHF. Written as DNA, the CDR3 is TGTGCCAGCGGGCAGGGAAATTCACCCCTCCACTTT.

This clonotype was found a few times. One end of the junction varies from germline; a read error may be responsible. The chain employs TRBV5-5 and TRBJ2-5; D may be TRBD1 (6 bases). Germline CDR1 SGHKS, CDR2 YYEKEE (reference sequence). This CDR3 has 12 amino acids. The CDR3 loop reads CASSSGQRHTGF. The CDR3 DNA sequence: TGTGCCAGCTCTTCAGGACAGCGACATACCGGCTTC.

The rearrangement links TRBV7-6 to TRBJ2-7; the D is unclear. Germline V lookup: CDR1 SGHVS, CDR2 FNYEAQ. The CDR3 is 14 amino acids. The V end lost 1 base, the J end lost 0 bases, and 7 bases lay between the germline ends. CDR3 nucleotides: TGTGCCAGCAGCTTAGTACACGGCTCCTACGAGCAGTACTTC. Amino acids: CASSLVHGSYEQYF.